The 17 T cell receptor beta chains presented below share a single source sample, sequenced in a study of cytomegalovirus exposure and HLA in healthy donors. 13 Jbeta primers and 60 Vbeta primers were used for the PCR. Repertoires were generated with immunoSEQ multiplex PCR, while TCRdb's copy carries only in-frame clones and drops some. The sample records 200,000 to 300,000 clones, roughly 86% being singletons. The specimen was PBMCs. The source is a woman between 40 and 55 years old in good health and CMV-seropositive.

This clone was seen a handful of times. The rearrangement joins TRBV5-1 to TRBJ1-1; D is unclear. Germline CDR1 SGHRS, CDR2 YFSETQ. Trimming removed 0 bases at V and 0 bases at J, with 3 bases between. This CDR3 region has 13 residues. The CDR3 coding sequence is TGCGCCAGCAGCTTGGGGCTGAACACTGAAGCTTTCTTT. Translation: CASSLGLNTEAFF.

The V call is TRBV21-1, the J call TRBJ2-4; the table calls TRBD1, which could not be checked here. TRBV21-1 is classified as a pseudogene. CDR3 length: 19 residues. The chain's CDR3 is CASSKTRTGNCLPKNSQYF. CDR3 nucleotides: TGTGCCAGCAGCAAGACCAGGACAGGGAATTGTTTGCCCAAAAACAGTCAGTACTTC.

The chain is built from TRBV18 and TRBJ1-2; 8 bases align to TRBD1. This CDR3 contains 15 residues. Germline CDR1 is KGHSH and CDR2 is LQKENI. V lost 6 bases, J lost 5 bases, and 11 bases stayed unmatched. The CDR3 coding sequence is TGTGCCAGCTCTCGACAGGGGAGTGGGGCGTATGGCTACACCTTC. Protein: CASSRQGSGAYGYTF.

This sequence joins TRBV14 and TRBJ1-4; D is unresolved. Trimming took 5 bases from V and 7 from J, leaving 14 bases between them. The CDR3 consists of 14 residues. Germline V gives CDR1 SGHDN, CDR2 FVKESK. CDR3 region: CASSEAGGGEKLFF. For the CDR3, the DNA is TGTGCCAGCAGCGAGGCCGGTGGAGGTGAAAAACTGTTTTTT.

This sequence joins TRBV30 and TRBJ2-1, with 10 nucleotides matching TRBD2. CDR3 length: 16 amino acids. Germline V lookup: CDR1 GTSNPN, CDR2 SVGIG (reference sequence). The junction had 4 bases not matched to a gene; V was cut back by 0 bases and J by 2 bases. CDR3: CAWSVPLAGAYNEQFF. CDR3 sequence (DNA): TGTGCCTGGAGTGTACCTCTAGCGGGAGCCTACAATGAGCAGTTCTTC.

The rearrangement links TRBV28 to TRBJ1-5; 7 nucleotides align to TRBD1. The CDR3 spans 16 residues. Trimming cost V 2 bases and J 2 bases; bases outside gene matches: 6. Germline V lookup: CDR1 MDHEN, CDR2 SYDVKM. The DNA of the CDR3 is TGTGCCAGCAGTTTACTCCACAGGGGAGGCAATCAGCCCCAGCATTTT. Translated, it gives CASSLLHRGGNQPQHF. Full variable domain (rest looked up from reference TRBV28 and TRBJ1-5): DVKVTQSSRYLVKRTGEKVFLECVQDMDHENMFWYRQDPGLGLRLIYFSYDVKMKEKGDIPEGYSVSREKKERFSLILESASTNQTSMYLCASSLLHRGGNQPQHFGDGTRLSIL.

This chain connects TRBV10-3 to TRBJ2-5; the match to TRBD2 covers 7 bases. The V and J ends lost 10 bases and 5 bases, in that order; junction bases with no gene match: 13. CDR1 and CDR2 (germline): ENHRY, SYGVKD. This CDR3 is 14 amino acids long. The CDR3, as DNA: TGTGCCACCTCCAACCTAGCGGACGAGGAGACCCAGTACTTC. This encodes CATSNLADEETQYF.

The V call is TRBV4-2, the J call TRBJ2-7; TRBD2 matches at 8 bases. The CDR3 extends over 17 amino acids. Germline trimming cut 1 base from V and 6 bases from J; bases unmatched to any gene: 14. The germline gives CDR1 LGHNA, CDR2 YNFKEQ. CDR3 sequence (DNA): TGTGCCAGCAGCCAAGCCCCCGCCGGGACTAGTCCCATCGAGCAGTACTTC. As protein: CASSQAPAGTSPIEQYF.

This chain uses TRBV2 with TRBJ1-1, with D maybe TRBD1 (6 bases). Between the trimmed V and J ends, which lost 2 bases and 1 base, there was a span of 11 bases. CDR1 SNHLY and CDR2 FYNNEI come from the germline V gene. This CDR3 is 15 amino acids long. CDR3 nucleotide sequence: TGTGCCAGCAGTGAAAGGGGCAGGGGGAACACTGAAGCTTTCTTT. Residues: CASSERGRGNTEAFF.

Points on this clone: Within the sample, other DNA sequences also encode this same CDR3. CDR3 protein: CAWSVRGYEQYF. The CDR3 nucleotides read TGTGCCTGGAGTGTACGGGGCTACGAGCAGTACTTC. The J gene is TRBJ2-7, the V gene TRBV30, with D perhaps matching TRBD2 (5 bases). Germline-derived CDR1 and CDR2 are GTSNPN and SVGIG (reference sequence). This CDR3 is built from 12 residues. Trimming removed 0 bases at V and 3 bases at J, with 6 bases between.

The chain is built from TRBV5-4 and TRBJ2-7, with a weak D call TRBD2 (7 bases). Germline CDR1 and CDR2: SGHNT and YYREEE (reference sequence). Deletions cut 3 bases from V and 2 bases from J, with 18 bases between. The length of the CDR3 is 16 residues. DNA for the CDR3: TGTGCCAGCAGCTCTGGGGGGCGGGAGTCCCCCTACGAGCAGTACTTC. This codes for CASSSGGRESPYEQYF.

V and J are TRBV5-1 and TRBJ2-3, with D tentatively TRBD2 (6 bases). The germline gives CDR1 SGHRS, CDR2 YFSETQ. V was shortened by 10 bases and J by 2 bases, with 17 bases between the two germline ends. The CDR3 consists of 14 residues. The DNA for the CDR3 is TGCGCCGGTAGGCGGGACGCGACCACAGATACGCAGTATTTT. Amino acid sequence: CAGRRDATTDTQYF.

This chain joins TRBV7-8 and TRBJ2-3; no clear D. Germline loops: CDR1 SGHVS, CDR2 FQNEAQ. Trimming removed 4 bases from V and 6 bases from J, with 5 bases in between. The length of the CDR3 is 11 residues. This CDR3 is CASSSEDTQYF. The CDR3 DNA sequence: TGTGCCAGCAGCTCCGAGGATACGCAGTATTTT.

This sequence joins TRBV30 and TRBJ2-7; 8 positions match TRBD2. Trimming removed 2 bases from V and 6 bases from J; junction bases left unmatched: 12. CDR3 size: 15 residues. The germline V gene encodes CDR1 GTSNPN and CDR2 SVGIG (reference sequence). CDR3 in amino acids: CAWSRLQREPFEQYF. The CDR3 coding sequence is TGTGCCTGGAGTCGACTCCAGCGGGAGCCTTTCGAGCAGTACTTC.

This chain connects TRBV4-1 to TRBJ2-2, with unresolved D. V was trimmed by 0 bases and J by 4 bases, leaving 9 bases between them. This CDR3 is 15 amino acids long. Germline loops: CDR1 MGHRA, CDR2 YSYEKL. In DNA, the CDR3 is TGCGCCAGCAGCCAAGACCCTACGGGCACCGGGGAGCTGTTTTTT. It specifies CASSQDPTGTGELFF.

This clone is a singleton in its sample. The chain recombines TRBV28 with TRBJ2-5; TRBD2 matches at 8 bases. The CDR3 totals 17 residues. The J segment lost 4 bases and the V segment lost 5 bases, leaving 15 bases of the junction unmatched. Germline lookup yields CDR1 MDHEN and CDR2 SYDVKM. The DNA of the CDR3 is TGTGCCAGCAGTCCAAACAAGCTAGCGGGTCTCGGAGAGACCCAGTACTTC. This codes for CASSPNKLAGLGETQYF.

CDR3 sequence reads: CASSLAGAGAQPLHF. CDR3 DNA: TGTGCCAGCAGCTTAGCCGGCGCAGGGGCCCAGCCCCTCCACTTT. V gene TRBV7-8 combines with J gene TRBJ1-6; a possible D gene is TRBD1 (6 bases). The CDR3 is 15 amino acids. The V end was cut by 0 bases, the J end by 13 bases, with 16 bases between. Germline V lookup: CDR1 SGHVS, CDR2 FQNEAQ.